The 14 T cell receptor beta chains given below trace back to one sample, sequenced in a study of neoadjuvant anti-PD-1 for oral cavity cancer. The protocol was immunoSEQ multiplex PCR, while the TCRdb copy is restricted to in-frame clones and leaves out a portion. Of roughly 7,000 clones in the sample, roughly 70% were seen once. The source was PBMCs, collected before nivolumab (anti-PD-1) treatment. Every receptor here comes from a person between 40 and 79 years old with oral cavity squamous cell carcinoma.

V gene TRBV9 combines with J gene TRBJ2-1; D is unclear. Looked up from germline, CDR1 is SGDLS and CDR2 is YYNGEE. The CDR3 length is 11 residues. The V end lost 7 bases, the J end lost 6 bases, and 8 bases lay between the germline ends. The CDR3 protein is CASGVSNEQFF. DNA for the CDR3: TGTGCCAGCGGAGTATCCAATGAGCAGTTCTTC.

This chain joins TRBV10-3 and TRBJ1-4, with D perhaps matching TRBD1 (6 bases). Per the germline V gene, CDR1 is ENHRY and CDR2 is SYGVKD. V gave up 4 bases and J gave up 4 bases, with 10 bases separating them. This CDR3 contains 14 residues. The CDR3 loop reads CAISGGQVNEKLFF. The CDR3 DNA sequence: TGTGCCATCAGTGGGGGGCAGGTTAATGAAAAACTGTTTTTT.

This clone was detected only once. CDR3 in amino acids: CASSYENSGNTIYF. The CDR3 bases are TGCGCCAGCAGCTATGAGAACTCTGGAAACACCATATATTTT. This chain connects TRBV5-1 to TRBJ1-3; D gene ambiguous. V lost 3 bases and J 0 bases, leaving 7 bases between the germline ends. The CDR3 runs 14 residues. Germline V CDR1 and CDR2: SGHRS, YFSETQ.

The chain links TRBV4-2 to TRBJ1-1, with 9 bases matching TRBD1. After removal of 5 bases from V and 3 bases from J, the junction contained 4 bases not matched to a gene. This CDR3 region has 14 residues. Germline CDR1 is LGHNA and CDR2 is YNFKEQ. CDR3 coding DNA: TGTGCCAGCAGCTTACGACAGGGGGACACTGAAGCTTTCTTT. Protein sequence: CASSLRQGDTEAFF.

This chain uses TRBV7-9 with TRBJ1-4; D remains unclear. Germline loops: CDR1 SEHNR, CDR2 FQNEAQ (reference sequence). The CDR3 is 15 amino acids. Trimming removed 1 base from V and 5 bases from J, with 11 bases in between. The chain's CDR3 is CASSLVPRINEKLFF. The CDR3 nucleotides read TGTGCCAGCAGCTTAGTGCCACGGATAAATGAAAAACTGTTTTTT.

Turning to this clone: A junction end diverges from the germline sequence, so it may reflect a read error. The gene calls are TRBV6-5 and TRBJ2-7; 9 nucleotides align to TRBD1. The CDR3 runs 15 residues. Germline V gives CDR1 MNHEY, CDR2 SVGAGI. The CDR3 protein is CASNYVQGAFDEQYF. CDR3 sequence (DNA): TGTGCCAGCAATTACGTACAGGGGGCTTTTGACGAGCAGTACTTC.

This sequence joins TRBV9 and TRBJ1-5, with D maybe TRBD1 (5 bases). With 2 bases removed from V and 1 base from J, the gap between germline ends came to 7 bases. The CDR3 spans 14 residues. CDR1 SGDLS and CDR2 YYNGEE come from the germline V gene. CDR3 nucleotides: TGTGCCAGCAGCGTCGGGGGGAGCAATCAGCCCCAGCATTTT. It is translated as CASSVGGSNQPQHF.

The CDR3 region has the DNA TGTGCCAGTAGTATTAGTACAGGCACTGAAGCTTTCTTT. The encoded protein is CASSISTGTEAFF. V is TRBV19 and J is TRBJ1-1; D possibly corresponds to TRBD1 (5 bases). The CDR3 length is 13 residues. Germline V gives CDR1 LNHDA, CDR2 SQIVND (reference sequence). The V gene lost 3 bases and the J gene lost 4 bases, with 9 bases spanning the gap.

The rearrangement uses TRBV21-1 and TRBJ1-2. TRBV21-1 is a listed pseudogene. CDR3 length equals 18 residues. CDR3 DNA: TGTGCCAGCACCCACCCCCCGGGGGACGAATCCCGAGACTATGGCTACACCTTC. It codes for CASTHPPGDESRDYGYTF.

V is TRBV7-3 and J is TRBJ2-5; possibly TRBD1 or TRBD2 for D (5 bases each). The V and J ends lost 2 bases and 9 bases respectively, with 13 bases between them. The CDR3 is made up of 13 amino acids. Germline values: CDR1 SGHTA, CDR2 FQGTGA. Here the CDR3 reads CASSLLAGAAQYF. The CDR3 nucleotides read TGTGCCAGCAGCTTATTAGCCGGGGCGGCCCAGTACTTC. Using reference TRBV7-3 and TRBJ2-5 for the parts outside the CDR3, the full variable domain is GAGVSQTPSNKVTEKGKYVELRCDPISGHTALYWYRQSLGQGPEFLIYFQGTGAADDSGLPNDRFFAVRPEGSVSTLKIQRTERGDSAVYLCASSLLAGAAQYFGPGTRLLVL.

This clone occurred once. The CDR3 DNA reads TGTGCCAGCAGTTTGGGCAGTGAGCAGTTCTTC. Encoded protein: CASSLGSEQFF. The chain recombines TRBV28 with TRBJ2-1; D not resolved. The CDR3 totals 11 residues. Per the germline V gene, CDR1 is MDHEN and CDR2 is SYDVKM. The V and J ends lost 3 bases and 9 bases respectively, with 6 bases between them.

This clone was counted a few times. The chain recombines TRBV4-2 with TRBJ1-1; tentative D call: TRBD1 (5 bases). With 6 bases removed from V and 7 bases from J, the gap between germline ends came to 18 bases. Germline V gene sequence: CDR1 LGHNA, CDR2 YNFKEQ. The CDR3 is 14 amino acids. In DNA form, the CDR3 reads TGTGCCAGCAGTGGGGCCGGGGATTTGGGTGAAGCTTTCTTT. Translated: CASSGAGDLGEAFF.

The chain couples TRBV15 to TRBJ2-1; 9 bases line up with TRBD2. Per germline, CDR1 LNHNV and CDR2 YYDKDF (reference sequence). After removal of 1 base from V and 8 bases from J, the junction contained 9 bases not matched to a gene. This CDR3 contains 16 residues. The CDR3 DNA is TGTGCCACCAGCAGAGGAACTCCGGGACTAGCACATGAGCAGTTCTTC. This sequence encodes CATSRGTPGLAHEQFF. The variable domain in full, with the rest retrieved from reference TRBV15 and TRBJ2-1, is DAMVIQNPRYQVTQFGKPVTLSCSQTLNHNVMYWYQQKSSQAPKLLFHYYDKDFNNEADTPDNFQSRRPNTSFCFLDIRSPGLGDTAMYLCATSRGTPGLAHEQFFGPGTRLTVL.

The table lists this clone with a count of one. This rearrangement joins TRBV6-1 to TRBJ2-1; 11 nucleotides match TRBD2. The V gene's germline CDR1 is MNHNS and CDR2 SASEGT. The CDR3 consists of 15 residues. The J segment lost 7 bases and the V segment lost 6 bases, leaving 8 bases of the junction unmatched. The CDR3 here is CASSLLAGAGNEQFF. CDR3 in DNA: TGTGCCAGCAGCTTACTAGCGGGGGCCGGGAATGAGCAGTTCTTC.